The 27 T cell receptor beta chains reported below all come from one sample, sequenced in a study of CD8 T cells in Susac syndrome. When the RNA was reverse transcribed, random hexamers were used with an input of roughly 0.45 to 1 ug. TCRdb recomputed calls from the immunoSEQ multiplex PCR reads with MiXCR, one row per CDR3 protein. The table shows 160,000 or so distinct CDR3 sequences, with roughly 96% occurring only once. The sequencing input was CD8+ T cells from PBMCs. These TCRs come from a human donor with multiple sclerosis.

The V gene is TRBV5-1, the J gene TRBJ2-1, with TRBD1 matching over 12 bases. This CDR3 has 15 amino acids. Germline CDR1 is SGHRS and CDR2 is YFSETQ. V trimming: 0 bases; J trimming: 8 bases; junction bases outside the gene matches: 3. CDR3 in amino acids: CASSLEGQGADEQFF. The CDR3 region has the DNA TGCGCCAGCAGCTTGGAGGGACAGGGGGCCGATGAGCAGTTCTTC.

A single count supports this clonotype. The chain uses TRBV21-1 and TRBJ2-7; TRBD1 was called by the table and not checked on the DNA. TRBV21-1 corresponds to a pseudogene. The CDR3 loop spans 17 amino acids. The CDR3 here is CASSKPWDNPYSVEQYF. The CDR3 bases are TGTGCCAGCAGCAAACCTTGGGACAATCCCTACTCCGTCGAGCAGTACTTC.

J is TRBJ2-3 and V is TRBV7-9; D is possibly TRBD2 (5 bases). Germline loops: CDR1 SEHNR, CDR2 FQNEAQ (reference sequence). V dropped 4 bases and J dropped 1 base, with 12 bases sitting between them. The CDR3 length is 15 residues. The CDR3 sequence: CASSSGSEGTDTQYF. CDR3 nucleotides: TGTGCCAGCAGCTCGGGGTCGGAGGGCACAGATACGCAGTATTTT.

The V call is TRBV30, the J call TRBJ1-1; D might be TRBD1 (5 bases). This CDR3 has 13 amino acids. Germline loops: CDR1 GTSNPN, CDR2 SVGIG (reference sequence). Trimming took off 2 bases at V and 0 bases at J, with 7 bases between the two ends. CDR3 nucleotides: TGTGCCTGGAGTACAGGTATGAACACTGAAGCTTTCTTT. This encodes CAWSTGMNTEAFF.

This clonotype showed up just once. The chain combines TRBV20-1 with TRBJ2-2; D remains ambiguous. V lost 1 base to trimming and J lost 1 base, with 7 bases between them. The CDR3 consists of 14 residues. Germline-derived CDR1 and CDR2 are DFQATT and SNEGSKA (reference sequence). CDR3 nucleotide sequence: TGCAGTGCTAGAGTTAAGGGGAACACCGGGGAGCTGTTTTTT. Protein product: CSARVKGNTGELFF.

The CDR3 nucleotides are TGCAGTGCTCAGCTTCCCGGGGGCACCTACGAGCAGTACTTC. Amino acid sequence: CSAQLPGGTYEQYF. The rearrangement links TRBV20-1 to TRBJ2-7; TRBD1 or TRBD2 may be the D gene (6 bases each). The V end lost 5 bases, the J end lost 2 bases, and 16 bases lay between the germline ends. Germline CDR1 and CDR2: DFQATT and SNEGSKA (reference sequence). The CDR3 is 14 residues long.

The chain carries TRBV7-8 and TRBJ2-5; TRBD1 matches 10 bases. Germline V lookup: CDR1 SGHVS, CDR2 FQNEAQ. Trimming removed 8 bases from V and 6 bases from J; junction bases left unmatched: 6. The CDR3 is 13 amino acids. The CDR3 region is CASRDRGHQTQYF. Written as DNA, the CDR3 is TGTGCCAGCCGTGACAGGGGGCATCAGACCCAGTACTTC.

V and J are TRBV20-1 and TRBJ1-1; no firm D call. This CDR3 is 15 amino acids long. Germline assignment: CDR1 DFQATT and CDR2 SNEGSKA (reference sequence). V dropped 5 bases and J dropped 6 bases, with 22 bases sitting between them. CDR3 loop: CSAPEVGRGSAEAFF. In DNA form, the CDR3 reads TGCAGTGCTCCCGAGGTTGGGAGAGGAAGCGCTGAAGCTTTCTTT.

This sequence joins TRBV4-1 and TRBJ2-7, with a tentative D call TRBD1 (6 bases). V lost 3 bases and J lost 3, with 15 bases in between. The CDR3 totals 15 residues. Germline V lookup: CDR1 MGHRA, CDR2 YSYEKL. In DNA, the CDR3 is TGCGCCAGCAGCCAGGTTCGGGACAAGGTCTACGAGCAGTACTTC. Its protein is CASSQVRDKVYEQYF.

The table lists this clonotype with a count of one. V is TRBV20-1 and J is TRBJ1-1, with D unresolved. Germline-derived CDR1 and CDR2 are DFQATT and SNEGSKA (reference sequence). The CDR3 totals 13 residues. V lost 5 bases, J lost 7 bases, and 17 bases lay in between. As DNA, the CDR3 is TGCAGTGCTCTAGGCCGTCAAGGCGGTGAAGCTTTCTTT. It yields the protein CSALGRQGGEAFF.

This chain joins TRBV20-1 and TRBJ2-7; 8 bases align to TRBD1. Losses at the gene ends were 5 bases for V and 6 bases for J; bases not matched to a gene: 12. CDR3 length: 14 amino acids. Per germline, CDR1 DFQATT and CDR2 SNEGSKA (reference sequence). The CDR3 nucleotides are TGCAGTGCTTCAACGGGACAGGCGAACCTCGAGCAGTACGTC. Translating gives CSASTGQANLEQYV.

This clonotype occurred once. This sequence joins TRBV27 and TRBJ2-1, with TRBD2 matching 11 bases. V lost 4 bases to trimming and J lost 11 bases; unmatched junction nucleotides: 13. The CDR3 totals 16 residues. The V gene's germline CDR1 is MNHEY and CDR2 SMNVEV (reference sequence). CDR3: CASSSRLAGWSGKQFF. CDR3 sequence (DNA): TGTGCCAGCAGTTCCCGACTAGCGGGGTGGAGTGGGAAGCAGTTCTTC.

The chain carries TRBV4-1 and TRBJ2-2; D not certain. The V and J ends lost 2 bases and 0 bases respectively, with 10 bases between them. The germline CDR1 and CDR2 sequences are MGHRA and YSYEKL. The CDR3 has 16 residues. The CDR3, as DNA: TGCGCCAGCAGCCAACGGTGGGTCGCGAACACCGGGGAGCTGTTTTTT. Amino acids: CASSQRWVANTGELFF.

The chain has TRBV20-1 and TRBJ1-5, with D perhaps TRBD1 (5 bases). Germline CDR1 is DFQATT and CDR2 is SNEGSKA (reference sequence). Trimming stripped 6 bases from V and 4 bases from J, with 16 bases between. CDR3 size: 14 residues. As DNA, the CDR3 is TGCAGTGCAACAAGTGGGGGTATGAATCAGCCCCAGCATTTT. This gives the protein CSATSGGMNQPQHF.

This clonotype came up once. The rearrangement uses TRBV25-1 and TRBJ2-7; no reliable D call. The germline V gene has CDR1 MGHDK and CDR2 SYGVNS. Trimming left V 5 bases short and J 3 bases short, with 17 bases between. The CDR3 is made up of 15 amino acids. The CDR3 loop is CASSLIYVSHYEQYV. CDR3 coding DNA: TGTGCCAGCAGTCTCATTTACGTTTCCCACTACGAGCAGTACGTC.

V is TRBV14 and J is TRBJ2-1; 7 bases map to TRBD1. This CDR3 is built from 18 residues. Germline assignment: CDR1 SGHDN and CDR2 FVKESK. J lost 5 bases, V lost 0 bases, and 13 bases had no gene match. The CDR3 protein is CASSQEDRTRILHNEQFF. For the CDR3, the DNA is TGTGCCAGCAGCCAAGAGGACAGGACTCGCATTCTACACAATGAGCAGTTCTTC. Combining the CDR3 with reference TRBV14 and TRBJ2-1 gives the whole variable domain EAGVTQFPSHSVIEKGQTVTLRCDPISGHDNLYWYRRVMGKEIKFLLHFVKESKQDESGMPNNRFLAERTGGTYSTLKVQPAELEDSGVYFCASSQEDRTRILHNEQFFGPGTRLTVL.

The CDR3, as DNA: TGTGCCAGCAGCTCAACGGAAAGCTCTGGGGCCAACGTCCTGACTTTC. This codes for CASSSTESSGANVLTF. The chain combines TRBV7-9 with TRBJ2-6; D gene uncertain. V dropped 4 bases and J dropped 0 bases, with 10 bases sitting between them. The germline CDR1 and CDR2 sequences are SEHNR and FQNEAQ (reference sequence). The CDR3 contains 16 residues.

CDR3 region: CSVGPLGAEQYF. DNA of the CDR3: TGCAGCGTCGGTCCCCTCGGGGCCGAGCAGTACTTC. This rearrangement joins TRBV29-1 to TRBJ2-7, with D possibly being TRBD1 or TRBD2 (5 bases each). The CDR3 runs 12 residues. Per germline, CDR1 SQVTM and CDR2 ANQGSEA. Trimming left V 6 bases short and J 6 bases short, with 15 bases between.

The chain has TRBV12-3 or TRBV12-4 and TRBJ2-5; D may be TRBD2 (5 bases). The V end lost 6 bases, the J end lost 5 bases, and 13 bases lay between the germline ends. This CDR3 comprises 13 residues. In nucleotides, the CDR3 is TGTGCCAGCAGCAGAGCCGGGATGGAGACCCAGTACTTC. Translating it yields CASSRAGMETQYF.

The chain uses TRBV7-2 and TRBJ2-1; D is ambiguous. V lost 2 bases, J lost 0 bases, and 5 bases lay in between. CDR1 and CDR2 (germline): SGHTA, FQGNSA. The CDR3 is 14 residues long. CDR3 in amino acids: CASSLMSSYNEQFF. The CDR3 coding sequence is TGTGCCAGCAGCTTAATGAGCTCCTACAATGAGCAGTTCTTC.

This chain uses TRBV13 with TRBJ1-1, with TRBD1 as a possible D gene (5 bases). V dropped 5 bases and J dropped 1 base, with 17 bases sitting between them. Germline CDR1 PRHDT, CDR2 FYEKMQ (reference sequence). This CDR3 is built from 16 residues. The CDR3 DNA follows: TGTGCCAGCAGCGGCCCGGGGGTAGCCGCGAACACTGAAGCTTTCTTT. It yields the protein CASSGPGVAANTEAFF.

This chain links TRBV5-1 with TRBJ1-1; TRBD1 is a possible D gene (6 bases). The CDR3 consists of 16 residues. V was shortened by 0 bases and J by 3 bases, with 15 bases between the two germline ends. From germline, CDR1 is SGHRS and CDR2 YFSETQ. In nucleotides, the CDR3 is TGCGCCAGCAGCTTGGGCGGGGGCGCCGGGGACACTGAAGCTTTCTTT. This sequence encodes CASSLGGGAGDTEAFF.

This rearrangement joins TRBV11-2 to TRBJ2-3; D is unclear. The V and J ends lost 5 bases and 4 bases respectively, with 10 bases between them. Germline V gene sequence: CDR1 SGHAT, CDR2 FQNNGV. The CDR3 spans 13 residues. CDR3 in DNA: TGTGCCAGCAGCCCCGGCAGCCCAGATACGCAGTATTTT. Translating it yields CASSPGSPDTQYF.

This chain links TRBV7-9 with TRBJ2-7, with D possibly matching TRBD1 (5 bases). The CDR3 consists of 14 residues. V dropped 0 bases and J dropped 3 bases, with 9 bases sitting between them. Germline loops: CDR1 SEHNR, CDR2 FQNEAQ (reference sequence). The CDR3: CASSLAGAGYEQYF. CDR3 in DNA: TGTGCCAGCAGCTTAGCAGGGGCCGGCTACGAGCAGTACTTC.

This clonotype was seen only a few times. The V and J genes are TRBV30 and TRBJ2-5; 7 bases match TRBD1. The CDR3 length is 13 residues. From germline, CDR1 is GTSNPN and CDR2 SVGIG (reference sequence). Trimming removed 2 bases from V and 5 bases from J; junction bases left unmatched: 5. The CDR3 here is CAWSFLTGETQYF. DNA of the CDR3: TGTGCCTGGAGTTTCTTGACAGGGGAGACCCAGTACTTC.

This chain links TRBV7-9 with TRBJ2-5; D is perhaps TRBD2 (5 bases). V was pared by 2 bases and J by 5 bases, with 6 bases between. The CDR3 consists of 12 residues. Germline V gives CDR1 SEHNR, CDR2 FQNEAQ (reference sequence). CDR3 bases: TGTGCCAGCAGCTTATCTAGCGAGACCCAGTACTTC. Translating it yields CASSLSSETQYF.

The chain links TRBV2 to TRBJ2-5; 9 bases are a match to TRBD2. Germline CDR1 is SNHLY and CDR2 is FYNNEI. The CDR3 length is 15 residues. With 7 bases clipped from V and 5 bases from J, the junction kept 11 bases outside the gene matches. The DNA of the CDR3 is TGTGCCAGCATCACAGGACTAGCGAAGCAGGAGACCCAGTACTTC. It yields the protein CASITGLAKQETQYF.